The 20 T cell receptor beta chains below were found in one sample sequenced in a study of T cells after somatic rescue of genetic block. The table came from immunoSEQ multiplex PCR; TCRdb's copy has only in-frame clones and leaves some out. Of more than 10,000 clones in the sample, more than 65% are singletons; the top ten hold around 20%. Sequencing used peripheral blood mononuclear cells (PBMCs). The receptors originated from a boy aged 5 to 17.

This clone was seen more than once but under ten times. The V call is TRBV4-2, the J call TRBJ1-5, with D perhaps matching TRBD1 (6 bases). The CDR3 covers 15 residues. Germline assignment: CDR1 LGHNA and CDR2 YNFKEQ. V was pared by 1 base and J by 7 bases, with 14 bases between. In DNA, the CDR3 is TGTGCCAGCAGCCAAGGTGCACAGGGATACCAGCCCCAGCATTTT. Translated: CASSQGAQGYQPQHF.

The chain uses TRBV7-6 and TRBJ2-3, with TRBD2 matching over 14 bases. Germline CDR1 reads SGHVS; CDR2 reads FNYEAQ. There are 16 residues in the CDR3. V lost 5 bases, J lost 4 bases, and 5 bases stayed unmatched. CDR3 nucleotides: TGTGCCAGCAGCATCGGGACTAGCGGGAGAGCAGATACGCAGTATTTT. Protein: CASSIGTSGRADTQYF.

DNA of the CDR3: TGTGCCAGCAGGGCAGGGGCCGATACGCAGTATTTT. It translates to CASRAGADTQYF. V gene TRBV2 combines with J gene TRBJ2-3; perhaps TRBD1 as D (6 bases). Germline loops: CDR1 SNHLY, CDR2 FYNNEI. Trimming removed 6 bases at V and 6 bases at J, with 10 bases between. CDR3 length equals 12 residues.

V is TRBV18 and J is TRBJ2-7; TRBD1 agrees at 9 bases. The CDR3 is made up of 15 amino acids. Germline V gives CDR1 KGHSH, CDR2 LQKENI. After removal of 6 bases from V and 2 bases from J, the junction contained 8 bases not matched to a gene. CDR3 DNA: TGTGCCAGCTCGCTCGGGACAGGGTGGGCCTACGAGCAGTACTTC. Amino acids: CASSLGTGWAYEQYF.

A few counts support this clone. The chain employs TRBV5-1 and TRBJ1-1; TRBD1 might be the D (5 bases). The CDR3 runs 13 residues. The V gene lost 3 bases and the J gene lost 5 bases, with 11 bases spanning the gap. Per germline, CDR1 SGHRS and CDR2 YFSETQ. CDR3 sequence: CASSWPGETEAFF. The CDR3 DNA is TGCGCCAGCAGCTGGCCGGGGGAGACTGAAGCTTTCTTT.

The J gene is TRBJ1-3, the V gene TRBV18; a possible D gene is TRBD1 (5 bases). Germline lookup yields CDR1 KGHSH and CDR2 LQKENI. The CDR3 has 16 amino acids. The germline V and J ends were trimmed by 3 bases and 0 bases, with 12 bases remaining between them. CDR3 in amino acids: CASSPVGQDSGNTIYF. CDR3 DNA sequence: TGTGCCAGCTCACCCGTGGGGCAGGACTCTGGAAACACCATATATTTT. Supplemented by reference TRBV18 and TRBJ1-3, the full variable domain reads NAGVMQNPRHLVRRRGQEARLRCSPMKGHSHVYWYRQLPEEGLKFMVYLQKENIIDESGMPKERFSAEFPKEGPSILRIQQVVRGDSAAYFCASSPVGQDSGNTIYFGEGSWLTVV.

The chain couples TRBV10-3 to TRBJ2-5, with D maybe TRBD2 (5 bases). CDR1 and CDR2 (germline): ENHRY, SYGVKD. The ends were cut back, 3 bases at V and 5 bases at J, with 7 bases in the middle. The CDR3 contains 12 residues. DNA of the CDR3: TGTGCCATCAGTGACTCGGGGGAGACCCAGTACTTC. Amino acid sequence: CAISDSGETQYF.

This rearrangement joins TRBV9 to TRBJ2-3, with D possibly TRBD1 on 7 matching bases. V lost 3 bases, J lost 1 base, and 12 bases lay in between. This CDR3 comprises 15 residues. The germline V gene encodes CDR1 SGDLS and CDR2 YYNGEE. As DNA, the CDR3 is TGTGCCAGCAGCGGGAGGGGGCTCGGCACAGATACGCAGTATTTT. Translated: CASSGRGLGTDTQYF.

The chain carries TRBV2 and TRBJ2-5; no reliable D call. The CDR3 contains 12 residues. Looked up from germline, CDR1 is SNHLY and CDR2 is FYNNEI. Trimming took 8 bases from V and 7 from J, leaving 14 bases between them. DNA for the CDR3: TGTGCCAGCTTAGCCATCGCAGGGACCCAGTACTTC. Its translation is CASLAIAGTQYF.

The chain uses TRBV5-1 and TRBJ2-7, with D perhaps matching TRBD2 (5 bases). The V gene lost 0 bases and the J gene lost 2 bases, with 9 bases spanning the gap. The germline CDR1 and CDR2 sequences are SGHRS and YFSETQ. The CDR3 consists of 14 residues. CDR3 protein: CASSLAGVPYEQYF. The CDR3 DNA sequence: TGCGCCAGCAGCTTGGCCGGGGTTCCCTACGAGCAGTACTTC.

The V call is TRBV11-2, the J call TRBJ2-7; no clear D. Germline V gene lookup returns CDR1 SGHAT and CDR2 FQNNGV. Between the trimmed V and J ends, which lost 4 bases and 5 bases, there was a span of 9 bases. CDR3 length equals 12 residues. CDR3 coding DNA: TGTGCCAGCAGCTACGGGCTGGACGAGCAGTACTTC. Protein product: CASSYGLDEQYF.

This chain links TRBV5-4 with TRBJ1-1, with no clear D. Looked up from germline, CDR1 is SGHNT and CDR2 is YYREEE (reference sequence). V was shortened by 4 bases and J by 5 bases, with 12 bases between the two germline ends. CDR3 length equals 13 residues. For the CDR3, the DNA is TGTGCCAGCAGCCCGACGGTTTATACTGAAGCTTTCTTT. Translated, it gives CASSPTVYTEAFF.

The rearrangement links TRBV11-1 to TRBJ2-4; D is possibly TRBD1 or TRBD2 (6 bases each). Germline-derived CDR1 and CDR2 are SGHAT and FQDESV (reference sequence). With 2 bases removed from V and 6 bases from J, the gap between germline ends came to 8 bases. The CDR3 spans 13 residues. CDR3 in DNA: TGTGCCAGCAGCTTAAGGGGGGCAAACATTCAGTACTTC. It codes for CASSLRGANIQYF.

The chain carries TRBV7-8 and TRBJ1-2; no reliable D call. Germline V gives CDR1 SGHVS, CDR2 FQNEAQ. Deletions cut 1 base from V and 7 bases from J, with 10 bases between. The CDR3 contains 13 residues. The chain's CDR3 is CASSLEPAGGYTF. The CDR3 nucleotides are TGTGCCAGCAGCTTAGAGCCCGCTGGTGGCTACACCTTC.

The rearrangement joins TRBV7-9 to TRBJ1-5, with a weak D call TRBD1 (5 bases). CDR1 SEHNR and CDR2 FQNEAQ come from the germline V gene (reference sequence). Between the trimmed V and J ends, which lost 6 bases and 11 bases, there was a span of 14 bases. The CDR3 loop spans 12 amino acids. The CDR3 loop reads CASSLAGGAQHF. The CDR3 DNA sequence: TGTGCCAGCAGTTTGGCGGGGGGGGCCCAGCATTTT.

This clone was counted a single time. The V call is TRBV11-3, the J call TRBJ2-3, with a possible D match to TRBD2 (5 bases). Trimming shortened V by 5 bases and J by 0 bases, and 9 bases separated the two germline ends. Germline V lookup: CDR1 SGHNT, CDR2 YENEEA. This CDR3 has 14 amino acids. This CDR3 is CASSRGLSTDTQYF. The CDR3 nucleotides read TGTGCCAGCAGCCGTGGACTGAGCACAGATACGCAGTATTTT.

CDR3 bases: TGCGCCAGCAGCCAAGGGCTAGCGGAGCTAGCCAAAAACATTCAGTACTTC. Translation gives CASSQGLAELAKNIQYF. The V gene is TRBV4-1, the J gene TRBJ2-4; TRBD2 matches 7 bases. The trim removed 1 base at V and 0 bases at J, leaving 6 bases unmatched. In germline, CDR1 is MGHRA, CDR2 YSYEKL. This CDR3 is built from 17 residues.

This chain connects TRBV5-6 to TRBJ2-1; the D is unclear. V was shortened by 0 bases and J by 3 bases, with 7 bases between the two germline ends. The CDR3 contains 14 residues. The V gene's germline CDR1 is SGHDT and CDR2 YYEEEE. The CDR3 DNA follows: TGTGCCAGCAGCTTGGCTCCTAACTACAATGAGCAGTTCTTC. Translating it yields CASSLAPNYNEQFF.

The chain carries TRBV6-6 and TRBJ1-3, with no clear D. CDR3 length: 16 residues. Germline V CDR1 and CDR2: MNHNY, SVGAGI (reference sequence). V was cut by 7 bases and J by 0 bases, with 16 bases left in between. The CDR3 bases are TGTGCCAGCACTCTTCAAGGTTTTTCCTCTGGAAACACCATATATTTT. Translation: CASTLQGFSSGNTIYF.

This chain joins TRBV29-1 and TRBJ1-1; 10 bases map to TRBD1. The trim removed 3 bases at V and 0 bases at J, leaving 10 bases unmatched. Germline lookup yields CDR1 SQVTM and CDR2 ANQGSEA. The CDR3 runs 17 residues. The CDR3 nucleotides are TGCAGCGTTGATCTACCTGACAGGGGGCGTCTGAACACTGAAGCTTTCTTT. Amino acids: CSVDLPDRGRLNTEAFF. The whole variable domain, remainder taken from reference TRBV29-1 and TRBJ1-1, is SAVISQKPSRDICQRGTSLTIQCQVDSQVTMMFWYRQQPGQSLTLIATANQGSEATYESGFVIDKFPISRPNLTFSTLTVSNMSPEDSSIYLCSVDLPDRGRLNTEAFFGQGTRLTVV.